This T cell receptor beta chain was sequenced during a study of T cell changes during pregnancy in multiple sclerosis (dated by TCRdb to about 2019). Looking at the study overall: In women with multiple sclerosis, the researchers looked at how the T cell repertoire shifted as pregnancy progressed.

The protocol used for the library was the immunoSEQ multiplex PCR assay. As stored in TCRdb, this immuneACCESS dataset retains in-frame rearrangements with V and J assigned. A fraction of the clones does not appear; measured against another copy, unresolved V genes explain less than half of the discrepancy, and the remainder lacks a known reason. Counted in this sample were about 57,000 clones; roughly 94% of them appeared once. The biggest ten clones account for approximately 0.18% of the sample. On this clone itself: Its antigen has not been determined. No quality values exist for individual bases; no much larger clone is one base distant.

Inclusive of the bounding cysteine and phenylalanine, the CDR3 is 13 residues long. Just the 39-base CDR3 DNA is kept, in frame starting at base 1. CDR1 and CDR2 are drawn from the germline V gene: MNHNS, SASEGT. V is reduced by 6 bases and J by 5 bases, leaving a spacing of 14 bases between them. The sequencing used CD4+ T cells from peripheral blood mononuclear cells, collected in the second trimester of pregnancy. The clonotype originates from a female donor with multiple sclerosis, enrolled in a pregnancy study. Recombination joined TRBV6-1 with TRBJ2-7, with the D gene not confidently named. This receptor carries the CDR3 CASRSSGRDEQYF. The DNA sequence follows: TGTGCCAGCAGGAGCTCGGGTCGGGACGAGCAGTACTTC.